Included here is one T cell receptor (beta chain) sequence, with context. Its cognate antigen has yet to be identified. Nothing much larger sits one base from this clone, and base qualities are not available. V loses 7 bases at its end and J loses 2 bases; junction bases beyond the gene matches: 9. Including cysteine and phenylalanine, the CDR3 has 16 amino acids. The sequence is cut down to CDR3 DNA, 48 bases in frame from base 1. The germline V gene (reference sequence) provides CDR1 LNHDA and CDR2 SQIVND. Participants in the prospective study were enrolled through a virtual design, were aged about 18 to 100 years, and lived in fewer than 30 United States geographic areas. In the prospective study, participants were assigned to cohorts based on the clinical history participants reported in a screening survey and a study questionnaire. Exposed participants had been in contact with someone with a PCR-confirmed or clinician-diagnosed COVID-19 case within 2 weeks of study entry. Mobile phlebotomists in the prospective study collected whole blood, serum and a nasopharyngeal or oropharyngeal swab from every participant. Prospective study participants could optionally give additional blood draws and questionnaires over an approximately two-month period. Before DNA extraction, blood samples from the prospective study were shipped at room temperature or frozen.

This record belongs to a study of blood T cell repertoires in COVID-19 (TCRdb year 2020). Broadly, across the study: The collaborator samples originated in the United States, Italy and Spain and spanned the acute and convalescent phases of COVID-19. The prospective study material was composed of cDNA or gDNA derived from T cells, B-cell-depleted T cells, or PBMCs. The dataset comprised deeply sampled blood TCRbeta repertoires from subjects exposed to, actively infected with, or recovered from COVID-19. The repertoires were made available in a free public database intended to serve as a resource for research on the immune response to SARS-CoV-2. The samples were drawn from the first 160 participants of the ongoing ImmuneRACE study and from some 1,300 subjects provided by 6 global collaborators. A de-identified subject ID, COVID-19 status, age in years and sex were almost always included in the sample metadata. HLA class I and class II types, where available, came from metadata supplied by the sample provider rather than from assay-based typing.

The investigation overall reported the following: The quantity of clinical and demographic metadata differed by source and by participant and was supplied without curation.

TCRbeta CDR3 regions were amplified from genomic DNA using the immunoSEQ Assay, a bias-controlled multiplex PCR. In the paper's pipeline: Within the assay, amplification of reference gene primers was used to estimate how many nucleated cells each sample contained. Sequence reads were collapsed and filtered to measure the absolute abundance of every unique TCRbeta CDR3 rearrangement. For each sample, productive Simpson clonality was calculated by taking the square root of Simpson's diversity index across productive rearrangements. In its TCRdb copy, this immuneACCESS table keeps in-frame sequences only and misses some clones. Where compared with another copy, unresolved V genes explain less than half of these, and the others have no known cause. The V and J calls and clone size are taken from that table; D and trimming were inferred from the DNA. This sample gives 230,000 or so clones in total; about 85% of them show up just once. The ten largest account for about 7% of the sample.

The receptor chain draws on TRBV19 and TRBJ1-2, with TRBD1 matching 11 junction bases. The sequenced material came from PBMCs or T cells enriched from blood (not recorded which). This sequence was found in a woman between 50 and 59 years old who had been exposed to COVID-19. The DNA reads TGTGCCAGTACCGGGACAGGGGGATCAAGAAACTATGGCTACACCTTC. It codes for CASTGTGGSRNYGYTF.